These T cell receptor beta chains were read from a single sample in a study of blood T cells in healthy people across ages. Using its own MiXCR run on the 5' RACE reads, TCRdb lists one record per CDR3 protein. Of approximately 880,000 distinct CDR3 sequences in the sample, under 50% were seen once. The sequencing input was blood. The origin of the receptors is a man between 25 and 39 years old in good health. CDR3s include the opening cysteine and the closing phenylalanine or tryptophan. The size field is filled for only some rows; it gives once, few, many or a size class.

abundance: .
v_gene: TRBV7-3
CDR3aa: CASSPGEIYGYTF

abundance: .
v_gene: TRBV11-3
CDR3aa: CASSLGGTGRAYEQYF

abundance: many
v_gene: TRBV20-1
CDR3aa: CSAGGLAGNEQFF

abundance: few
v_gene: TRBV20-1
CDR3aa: CSATLRAPSTDTQYF

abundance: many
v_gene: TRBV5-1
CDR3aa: CASSLSRALRNEQFF

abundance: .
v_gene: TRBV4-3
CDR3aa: CASSQDRLAKHNEQFF

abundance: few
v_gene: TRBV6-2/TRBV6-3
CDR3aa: CASSYLEKLYEQYF

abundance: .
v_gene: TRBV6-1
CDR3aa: CASSKEGALPLAFF

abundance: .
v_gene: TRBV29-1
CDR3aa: CSVGRAFF

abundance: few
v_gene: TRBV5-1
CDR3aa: CASSRLGLAGGDTQYF

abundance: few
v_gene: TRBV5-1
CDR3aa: CASSREPLTGPFNYGYTF

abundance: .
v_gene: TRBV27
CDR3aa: CASSLSGIGSTEAFF

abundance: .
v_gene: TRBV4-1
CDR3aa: CASSQGGERYF

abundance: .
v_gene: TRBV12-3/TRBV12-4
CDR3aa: CASAFSSSPLHF

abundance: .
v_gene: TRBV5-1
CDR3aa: CASSFEQGATQPQHF

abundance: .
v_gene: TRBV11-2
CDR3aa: CASQNTDTQYF

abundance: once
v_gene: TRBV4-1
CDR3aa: CASSQEDSSSYNSPLHF

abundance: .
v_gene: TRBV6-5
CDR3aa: CASSYSAGHYEQYF

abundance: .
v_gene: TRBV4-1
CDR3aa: CASSQDIWPSGEQYF

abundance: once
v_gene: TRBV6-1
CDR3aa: CASSPFQPQHF

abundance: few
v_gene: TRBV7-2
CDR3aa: CASSPSPATETQYF